The rows below give T cell receptor beta chains drawn from one sample of a study of Ad26.COV2.S vaccination and SARS-CoV-2 variants. Assay used: immunoSEQ multiplex PCR; TCRdb lists only in-frame clones, some missing. The table has 500,000 or so clones, roughly nine tenths seen once. This material consisted of peripheral blood, taken in a trial of Ad26.COV2.S vaccine versus placebo. The receptor set was obtained from a person between 18 and 65 years old who received the Ad26.COV2.S COVID-19 vaccine or a placebo. CDR3s include the opening cysteine and the closing phenylalanine or tryptophan.

>TRBJ2-2|TRBV15|14
CATSIRESTGELFF
>TRBJ2-1|TRBV28|15
CASSLTWGEYNEQFF
>TRBJ2-4|TRBV12-3/TRBV12-4|13
CASSLAGKNIQYF
>TRBJ1-6|TRBV28|15
CASRSGSTHNSPLHF
>TRBJ2-7|TRBV12-3/TRBV12-4|12
CASSFDIYEQYF
>TRBJ1-5|TRBV5-1|14
CASSSTGGNQPQHF
>TRBJ2-7|TRBV5-4|13
CASTQPGSYEQYF
>TRBJ2-3|TRBV7-9|17
CASSFLTSGNLTDTQYF
>TRBJ2-5|TRBV7-3|15
CASSLMGTTQETQYF
>TRBJ2-7|TRBV4-1|15
CASSQTGALRGEQYF
>TRBJ2-3|TRBV4-2|16
CASSPRDRGITDTQYF
>TRBJ1-4|TRBV7-2|16
CASSDSHAIANEKLFF
>TRBJ1-5|TRBV4-3|15
CASSQGTASNQPQHF
>TRBJ1-1|TRBV5-4|13
CASSPQGGTEAFF
>TRBJ1-1|TRBV5-4|14
CASSRDRSNTEAFF
>TRBJ1-2|TRBV7-2|15
CASSLGSGLSYGYTF
>TRBJ2-2|TRBV7-8|18
CASSLMGLAGGFTGELFF
>TRBJ2-2|TRBV5-1|16
CASSPSRAGNTGELFF
>TRBJ2-2|TRBV5-6|17
CASSLVIRTTNTGELFF
>TRBJ1-1|TRBV28|12
CASQEGSTEAFF
>TRBJ2-1|TRBV6-5|13
CASTRSSYNEQFF
>TRBJ2-1|TRBV20-1|11
CSGNSYNEQFF
>TRBJ2-3|TRBV18|16
CASSPPSPASTDTQYF
>TRBJ2-5|TRBV6-2/TRBV6-3|15
CASSYLQGFQETQYF
>TRBJ1-1|TRBV19|13
CASSIQGHPEAFF
>TRBJ1-1|TRBV6-6|12
CASSSGELGAFF
>TRBJ2-1|TRBV5-6|17
CASSLVVSGGYYNEQFF
>TRBJ2-1|TRBV9|22
CASSVATPPSGGAWKGRNEQFF
>TRBJ2-1|TRBV5-1|14
CASSRLMGYNEQFF
>TRBJ1-2|TRBV18|14
CASSPGTDLYGYTF
>TRBJ1-2|TRBV9|11
CASSRAVGYTF
>TRBJ1-4|TRBV21-1|15
CASSRTGARGEKLFF
>TRBJ2-2|TRBV5-1|18
CASSPGLAGGPGTGELFF
>TRBJ1-2|TRBV20-1|14
CSASRDRWDYGYTF
>TRBJ1-2|TRBV4-2|13
CASSQARAEGYTF
>TRBJ2-1|TRBV5-3|18
CARSPSTGLSRLFSEQFF
>TRBJ1-2|TRBV5-5|14
CASSTITGNYGYTF
>TRBJ2-1|TRBV4-3|13
CASRVESYNEQFF
>TRBJ2-2|TRBV28|11
CGSRKTGELFF
>TRBJ1-1|TRBV7-6|13
CASTLDPNTEAFF